This T cell receptor beta chain was obtained from a study of OX40 agonist ivuxolimab in advanced cancers. Turning to the study itself: Earlier treatment with anti-PD-1, anti-PD-L1 or anti-CTLA-4 was permitted, and roughly 42% had received some.

Study-level results: At 0.1 to 3.0 mg/kg, clonal expansion of CD4+ and CD8+ blood T cells had occurred by week 6. Relative to CD4+, CD8+ T cells held more expanded clones on average. The work left the antigen specificity of expanded peripheral T cells undetermined.

The data were produced by immunoSEQ multiplex PCR, yet TCRdb's version contains in-frame clones alone and is incomplete. Of about 40,000 clones listed, approximately 86% are singletons. To note about this clone: Antigen unknown.

This CDR3 is built from 14 residues. V lost 7 bases to trimming and J lost 5 bases; unmatched junction nucleotides: 5. Germline CDR1 reads ENHRY; CDR2 reads SYGVKD. The clonotype originates from an adult with an advanced solid tumor such as melanoma, head and neck, liver or kidney cancer. The chain uses TRBV10-3 and TRBJ2-2; 9 bases align to TRBD2. Material: CD4+ or CD8+ T cells sorted from blood, obtained in a trial of the OX40 agonist ivuxolimab. CDR3 protein: CAIKGSGGTGELFF. CDR3 in DNA: TGTGCCATCAAGGGGAGCGGGGGGACCGGGGAGCTGTTTTTT.